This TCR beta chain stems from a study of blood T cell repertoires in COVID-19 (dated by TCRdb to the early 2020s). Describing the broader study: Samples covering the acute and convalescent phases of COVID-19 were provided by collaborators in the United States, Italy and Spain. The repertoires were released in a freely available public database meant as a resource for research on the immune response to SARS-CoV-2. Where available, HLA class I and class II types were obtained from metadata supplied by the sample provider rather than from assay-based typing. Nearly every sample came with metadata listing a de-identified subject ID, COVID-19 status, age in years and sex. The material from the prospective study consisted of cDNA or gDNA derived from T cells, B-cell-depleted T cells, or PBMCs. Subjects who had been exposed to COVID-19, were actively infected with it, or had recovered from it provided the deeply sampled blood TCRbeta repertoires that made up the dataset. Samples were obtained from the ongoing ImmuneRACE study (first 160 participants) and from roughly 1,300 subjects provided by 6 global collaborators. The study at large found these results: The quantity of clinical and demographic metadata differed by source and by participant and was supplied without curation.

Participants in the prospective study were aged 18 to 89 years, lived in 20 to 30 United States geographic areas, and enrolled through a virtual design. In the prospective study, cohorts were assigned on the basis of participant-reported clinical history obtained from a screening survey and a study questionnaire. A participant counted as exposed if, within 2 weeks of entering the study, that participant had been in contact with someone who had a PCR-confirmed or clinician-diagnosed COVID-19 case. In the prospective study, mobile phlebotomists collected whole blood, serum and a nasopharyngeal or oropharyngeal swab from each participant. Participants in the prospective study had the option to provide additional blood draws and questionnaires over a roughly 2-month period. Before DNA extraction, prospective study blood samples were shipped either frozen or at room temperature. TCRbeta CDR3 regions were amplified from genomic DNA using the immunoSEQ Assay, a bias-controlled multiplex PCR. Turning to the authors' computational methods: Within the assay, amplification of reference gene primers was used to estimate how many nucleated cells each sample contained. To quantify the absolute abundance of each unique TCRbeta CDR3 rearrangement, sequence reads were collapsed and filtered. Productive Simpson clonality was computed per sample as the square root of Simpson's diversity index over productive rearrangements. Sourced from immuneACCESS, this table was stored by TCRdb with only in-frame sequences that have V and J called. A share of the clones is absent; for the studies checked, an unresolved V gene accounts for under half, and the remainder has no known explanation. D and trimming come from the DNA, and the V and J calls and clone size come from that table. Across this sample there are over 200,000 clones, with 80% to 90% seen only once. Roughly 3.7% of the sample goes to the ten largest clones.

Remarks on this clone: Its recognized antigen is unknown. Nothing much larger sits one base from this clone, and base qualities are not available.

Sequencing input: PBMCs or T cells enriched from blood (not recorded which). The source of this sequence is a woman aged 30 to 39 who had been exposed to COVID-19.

The sequenced DNA: TGTGCCAGCAGCCAGGGACTAGCGGGGACGAGCTCCTACGAGCAGTACTTC. The resulting protein is CASSQGLAGTSSYEQYF. The rearranged segments are TRBV11-2 and TRBJ2-7; the central 13 bases match TRBD2. Trimming accounts for 5 bases at V and 0 bases at J, while the number of junction bases matched to no gene is 7. Per the germline V gene, SGHAT is the CDR1 and FQNNGV is the CDR2. The CDR3 has 17 amino acids, counting the end cysteine and phenylalanine. Of the read, only the CDR3 DNA is kept; its 51 bases are in frame from base 1.